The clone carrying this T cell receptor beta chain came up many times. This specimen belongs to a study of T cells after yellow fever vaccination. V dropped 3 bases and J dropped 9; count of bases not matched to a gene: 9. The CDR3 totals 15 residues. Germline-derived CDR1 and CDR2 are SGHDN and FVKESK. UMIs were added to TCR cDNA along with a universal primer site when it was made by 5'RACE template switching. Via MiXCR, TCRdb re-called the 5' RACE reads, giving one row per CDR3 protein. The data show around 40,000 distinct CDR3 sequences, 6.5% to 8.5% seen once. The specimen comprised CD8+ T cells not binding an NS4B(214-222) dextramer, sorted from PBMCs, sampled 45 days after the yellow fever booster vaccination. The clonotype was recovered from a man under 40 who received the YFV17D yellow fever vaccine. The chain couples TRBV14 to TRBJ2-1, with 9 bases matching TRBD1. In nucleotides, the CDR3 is TGTGCCAGCAGCCATTACCAGACAGGGGGGGCTGAGCAGTTCTTC. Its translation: CASSHYQTGGAEQFF.